These T cell receptor beta chains were read from a single sample in a study of OX40 agonist ivuxolimab in advanced cancers. The repertoire was sequenced with immunoSEQ multiplex PCR; TCRdb's copy has only in-frame clones and lacks some. The data contain tens of thousands of clones, 87% of them singletons. Source: CD4+ or CD8+ T cells sorted from blood, taken in a trial of the OX40 agonist ivuxolimab. The receptors come from an adult with an advanced solid tumor such as melanoma, head and neck, liver or kidney cancer. CDR3s include the opening cysteine and the closing phenylalanine or tryptophan. A D gene is named only where the DNA matches it firmly. The size entry is marked missing in some rows and otherwise reads once, few, many or a size class.

D gene: -; J gene: TRBJ2-2; V gene: TRBV15; clone size: -; CDR3 DNA: TGTGCCACCGAATCGGCGGGCACCGGGGAGCTGTTTTTT; CDR3 protein: CATESAGTGELFF
D gene: TRBD1; J gene: TRBJ1-2; V gene: TRBV5-1; clone size: -; CDR3 DNA: TGCGCCAGCAGCCCTGGGACAGGGGCTCGTGGCTACACCTTC; CDR3 protein: CASSPGTGARGYTF
D gene: -; J gene: TRBJ2-5; V gene: TRBV7-3; clone size: -; CDR3 DNA: TGTGCCAGCAGCTTAGGCAGAGGAGAGACCCAGTACTTC; CDR3 protein: CASSLGRGETQYF
D gene: -; J gene: TRBJ2-5; V gene: TRBV5-8; clone size: -; CDR3 DNA: TGTGCCAGCAGCTTGGGGTTGGCAGACCAAGAGACCCAGTACTTC; CDR3 protein: CASSLGLADQETQYF
D gene: TRBD1; J gene: TRBJ1-6; V gene: TRBV28; clone size: -; CDR3 DNA: TGTGCCGGTGGACAGGGTTATTCACCCCTCCACTTT; CDR3 protein: CAGGQGYSPLHF
D gene: -; J gene: TRBJ2-7; V gene: TRBV28; clone size: -; CDR3 DNA: TGTGCCAGCAGCAACCGGGACCCCTTTGAGCAGTACTTC; CDR3 protein: CASSNRDPFEQYF
D gene: -; J gene: TRBJ2-2; V gene: TRBV28; clone size: -; CDR3 DNA: TGTGCCAGCCCCCCACAGATTGACGCCGGGGAGCTGTTTTTT; CDR3 protein: CASPPQIDAGELFF
D gene: -; J gene: TRBJ2-5; V gene: TRBV18; clone size: few; CDR3 DNA: TGTGCCAGCTCACCGCCCTTGGGGACCCAGTACTTC; CDR3 protein: CASSPPLGTQYF
D gene: -; J gene: TRBJ2-4; V gene: TRBV2; clone size: -; CDR3 DNA: TGTGCCAGCAGGGGGCAGGTAAACATTCAGTACTTC; CDR3 protein: CASRGQVNIQYF
D gene: TRBD2; J gene: TRBJ2-7; V gene: TRBV7-9; clone size: once; CDR3 DNA: TGTGCCACGAGGAAGGGGACTAGCGGGAGCTACGAGCAGTACTTC; CDR3 protein: CATRKGTSGSYEQYF
D gene: TRBD1; J gene: TRBJ1-1; V gene: TRBV28; clone size: -; CDR3 DNA: TGTGCCAGCAGGGAGGGACAGGGATTCTCTGAAGCTTTCTTT; CDR3 protein: CASREGQGFSEAFF
D gene: -; J gene: TRBJ2-7; V gene: TRBV7-9; clone size: -; CDR3 DNA: TGTGCCAGCAGCTCAGTATACGAGCAGTACTTC; CDR3 protein: CASSSVYEQYF
D gene: -; J gene: TRBJ2-3; V gene: TRBV11-2; clone size: -; CDR3 DNA: TGTGCCAGCAGCTTAGAGGGAGCGCGCACAGATACGCAGTATTTT; CDR3 protein: CASSLEGARTDTQYF
D gene: -; J gene: TRBJ2-2; V gene: TRBV18; clone size: -; CDR3 DNA: TGTGCCAGCTCACTAGACAGGAACACCGGGGAGCTGTTTTTT; CDR3 protein: CASSLDRNTGELFF
D gene: -; J gene: TRBJ2-4; V gene: TRBV4-1; clone size: -; CDR3 DNA: TGCGCCAGCAGCCCTCAGAGGAGGGGAGAACGCATTCAGTACTTC; CDR3 protein: CASSPQRRGERIQYF
D gene: TRBD1; J gene: TRBJ1-1; V gene: TRBV6-5; clone size: -; CDR3 DNA: TGTGCCAGCAGCCGAAACAGGGGGAACACTGAAGCTTTCTTT; CDR3 protein: CASSRNRGNTEAFF
D gene: TRBD2; J gene: TRBJ2-7; V gene: TRBV6-6; clone size: -; CDR3 DNA: TGTGCCAGCAGTTACCCTAGCGGGTACGAGCAGTACTTC; CDR3 protein: CASSYPSGYEQYF
D gene: -; J gene: TRBJ2-5; V gene: TRBV5-5; clone size: -; CDR3 DNA: TGTGCCAGCAGCTTGCGGCAGGGCGCAGAGACCCAGTACTTC; CDR3 protein: CASSLRQGAETQYF
D gene: -; J gene: TRBJ2-7; V gene: TRBV11-2; clone size: -; CDR3 DNA: TGTGCCAGCAGCGCGAGACCTTACGAGCAGTACTTC; CDR3 protein: CASSARPYEQYF
D gene: -; J gene: TRBJ2-5; V gene: TRBV14; clone size: -; CDR3 DNA: TGTGCCAGCAGCCAAGCGGGAGTAGAGACCCAGTACTTC; CDR3 protein: CASSQAGVETQYF
D gene: -; J gene: TRBJ1-5; V gene: TRBV21-1; clone size: -; CDR3 DNA: TGTGCCAGCAGTTCTGGACAGGGTAATCAGCCCCAGCATTTT; CDR3 protein: CASSSGQGNQPQHF
D gene: -; J gene: TRBJ2-3; V gene: TRBV29-1; clone size: few; CDR3 DNA: TGCAGCGGCCTCGAGGAGTCTCGCACAGATACGCAGTATTTT; CDR3 protein: CSGLEESRTDTQYF
D gene: -; J gene: TRBJ2-7; V gene: TRBV6-6; clone size: -; CDR3 DNA: TGTGCCAGCAGTTACTCGACAACCTACGAGCAGTACTTC; CDR3 protein: CASSYSTTYEQYF
D gene: -; J gene: TRBJ2-5; V gene: TRBV5-1; clone size: -; CDR3 DNA: TGCGCCAGCAGCTTGGCGCCACGGATGTACCAAGAGACCCAGTACTTC; CDR3 protein: CASSLAPRMYQETQYF
D gene: -; J gene: TRBJ2-1; V gene: TRBV6-6; clone size: -; CDR3 DNA: TGTGCCAGCAGTTATCGAAGAAGCTCCTACAATGAGCAGTTCTTC; CDR3 protein: CASSYRRSSYNEQFF
D gene: TRBD1; J gene: TRBJ2-5; V gene: TRBV7-3; clone size: -; CDR3 DNA: TGTGCCAGCAGCTTAGGACAGGGGGTAATGCAGACCCAGTACTTC; CDR3 protein: CASSLGQGVMQTQYF
D gene: TRBD2; J gene: TRBJ2-2; V gene: TRBV10-3; clone size: few; CDR3 DNA: TGTGCCATCAGTGAATCTGGACTAGCGGGAGAAGGGGAGCTGTTTTTT; CDR3 protein: CAISESGLAGEGELFF
D gene: TRBD2; J gene: TRBJ2-7; V gene: TRBV4-1; clone size: -; CDR3 DNA: TGCGCCAGCAGCCTTACTAGCGGCCAGGGAGTTTACGAGCAGTACTTC; CDR3 protein: CASSLTSGQGVYEQYF